The 28 T cell receptor beta chains presented below share a single source sample, sequenced in a study of blood T cell repertoires in COVID-19 (dated by TCRdb to 2018 to 2020). The library was made by the immunoSEQ multiplex PCR assay. The clones in this table, taken by TCRdb from immuneACCESS, are in-frame only. Not every clone is retained; where verified, under half of the shortfall comes from an unresolved V gene, and the cause of the rest is unknown. The sample table lists under 170,000 clones, roughly nine tenths of them with a count of one. Together, the top ten hold about 4.6% of the sample. Material: peripheral blood. These receptors originate from a woman aged 60 to 75 with active or convalescent COVID-19.

CDR3 amino acids: CAWKTGQGPGNTIYF. CDR3 coding DNA: TGTGCCTGGAAAACCGGACAGGGCCCTGGAAACACCATATATTTT. The V call is TRBV30, the J call TRBJ1-3; 8 bases fit TRBD1. The V and J ends lost 4 bases and 2 bases, in that order; junction bases with no gene match: 7. CDR3 length: 15 amino acids. Germline V CDR1 and CDR2: GTSNPN, SVGIG (reference sequence).

The V gene is TRBV24-1, the J gene TRBJ1-5; D gene ambiguous. The CDR3 totals 14 residues. Trimming pared 8 bases from V and 5 bases from J, leaving 15 bases between. Germline CDR1 KGHDR, CDR2 SFDVKD. CDR3 sequence reads: CATMVGTEDQPQHF. CDR3 DNA sequence: TGTGCCACCATGGTTGGAACGGAGGATCAGCCCCAGCATTTT.

V is TRBV6-6 and J is TRBJ2-7; the match to TRBD2 covers 7 bases. This CDR3 is built from 15 residues. Germline V gene lookup returns CDR1 MNHNY and CDR2 SVGAGI (reference sequence). Losses at the gene ends were 6 bases for V and 6 bases for J; bases not matched to a gene: 14. Here the CDR3 reads CASSHLKGRDSEQYF. DNA for the CDR3: TGTGCCAGCAGCCACCTCAAAGGGAGGGACTCCGAGCAGTACTTC.

In DNA, the CDR3 is TGTGCCAGCAGCCGACTAGCGGGACAGGACAATGAGCAGTTCTTC. Protein: CASSRLAGQDNEQFF. The chain is built from TRBV6-4 and TRBJ2-1; TRBD2 agrees at 11 bases. The J segment lost 5 bases and the V segment lost 6 bases, leaving 6 bases of the junction unmatched. This CDR3 has 15 amino acids. In germline, CDR1 is MRHNA, CDR2 SNTAGT.

The J gene is TRBJ1-4, the V gene TRBV3-1 (or the pseudogene TRBV3-2); 10 bases line up with TRBD1. The V segment lost 5 bases and the J segment 7 bases; nucleotides outside the gene matches: 4. The V gene's germline CDR1 is LGHDT and CDR2 YNNKEL (reference sequence). This CDR3 region has 14 residues. CDR3 protein: CASSIRTGGEKLFF. CDR3 nucleotide sequence: TGTGCCAGCAGCATACGGACAGGGGGTGAAAAACTGTTTTTT.

The chain carries TRBV19 and TRBJ1-1; weak D call: TRBD1 (5 bases). CDR1 is LNHDA, CDR2 SQIVND, per germline (reference sequence). The CDR3 has 13 residues. V lost 7 bases, J lost 6 bases, and 15 bases lay in between. CDR3 bases: TGTGCCAGTACCAGGGCCGTATGGGCTGAAGCTTTCTTT. Translated: CASTRAVWAEAFF.

This clone was detected a few times. The rearrangement links TRBV7-8 to TRBJ2-3; no firm D call. Germline CDR1 and CDR2: SGHVS and FQNEAQ. V lost 1 base and J lost 3, with 11 bases in between. This CDR3 region has 15 residues. The CDR3 spells CASSLGYQTTDTQYF. The CDR3 DNA reads as TGTGCCAGCAGCTTAGGGTACCAGACAACAGATACGCAGTATTTT.

CDR3 nucleotides: TGTGCCAGCAGCCTACAAGGGGCAGGAAAATTAGGCGAGCAGTACTTC. It codes for CASSLQGAGKLGEQYF. V and J are TRBV7-9 and TRBJ2-7; tentatively, D is TRBD1 (5 bases). The CDR3 is 16 residues long. The germline CDR1 and CDR2 sequences are SEHNR and FQNEAQ (reference sequence). V was clipped by 5 bases and J by 6 bases, with 23 bases between them.

The chain employs TRBV9 and TRBJ1-1, with TRBD1 identical over 7 bases. Germline CDR1 is SGDLS and CDR2 is YYNGEE. This CDR3 contains 15 residues. The junction had 7 bases not matched to a gene; V was cut back by 0 bases and J by 5 bases. This CDR3 is CASSVETGWGTEAFF. DNA for the CDR3: TGTGCCAGCAGCGTAGAGACAGGGTGGGGTACTGAAGCTTTCTTT.

This chain connects TRBV6-5 to TRBJ1-2; D is unresolved. The CDR3 is made up of 11 amino acids. V lost 8 bases and J 2 bases, leaving 6 bases between the germline ends. The germline CDR1 and CDR2 sequences are MNHEY and SVGAGI. The CDR3, as DNA: TGTGCCAGCGCCCTAAACTATGGCTACACCTTC. Translated, it gives CASALNYGYTF.

The chain uses TRBV6-5 and TRBJ2-1, with 9 bases lining up with TRBD2. Germline V CDR1 and CDR2: MNHEY, SVGAGI. This CDR3 region has 16 residues. V lost 2 bases to trimming and J lost 6 bases; unmatched junction nucleotides: 8. The CDR3 coding sequence is TGTGCCAGCAGTTACGGGCGGGGGGGCGTGAGCAATGAGCAGTTCTTC. The encoded protein is CASSYGRGGVSNEQFF.

The chain has TRBV3-1 (or the pseudogene TRBV3-2) and TRBJ1-4; the match to TRBD1 covers 9 bases. Trimming removed 6 bases from V and 3 bases from J; junction bases left unmatched: 5. The CDR3 is 15 amino acids. Germline values: CDR1 LGHDT, CDR2 YNNKEL (reference sequence). CDR3: CASSDRQGANEKLFF. The CDR3 nucleotides are TGTGCCAGCAGTGACCGACAGGGGGCTAATGAAAAACTGTTTTTT.

The V and J genes are TRBV27 and TRBJ1-1; no clear D gene. This CDR3 has 14 residues. From germline, CDR1 is MNHEY and CDR2 SMNVEV (reference sequence). V shed 8 bases and J shed 4 bases, with 17 bases lying between them. DNA for the CDR3: TGTGCCAGCGGACCAACCGGCGGGAGCACTGAAGCTTTCTTT. Translating it yields CASGPTGGSTEAFF.

The DNA of the CDR3 is TGCGCCAGCAGCGGGGACAGTTCCCGCTTGAACACTGAAGCTTTCTTT. As protein: CASSGDSSRLNTEAFF. This chain connects TRBV5-1 to TRBJ1-1; 7 bases match TRBD1. The CDR3 totals 16 residues. Germline V gives CDR1 SGHRS, CDR2 YFSETQ. The V and J ends lost 4 bases and 0 bases, in that order; junction bases with no gene match: 9. The full variable domain, with the rest looked up from reference TRBV5-1 and TRBJ1-1, is KAGVTQTPRYLIKTRGQQVTLSCSPISGHRSVSWYQQTPGQGLQFLFEYFSETQRNKGNFPGRFSGRQFSNSRSEMNVSTLELGDSALYLCASSGDSSRLNTEAFFGQGTRLTVV.

The chain carries TRBV6-5 and TRBJ1-2; D ambiguous. V was shortened by 6 bases and J by 0 bases, with 11 bases between the two germline ends. The CDR3 consists of 14 residues. Germline loops: CDR1 MNHEY, CDR2 SVGAGI. The CDR3: CASRAGTTNYGYTF. The CDR3 bases are TGTGCCAGCAGGGCGGGCACGACTAACTATGGCTACACCTTC.

The chain uses TRBV6-5 and TRBJ1-1; D perhaps matches TRBD1 (5 bases). Germline CDR1 MNHEY, CDR2 SVGAGI. The CDR3 consists of 14 residues. Trimming shortened V by 7 bases and J by 1 base, and 13 bases separated the two germline ends. CDR3 sequence reads: CASNLVTGNTEAFF. CDR3 DNA sequence: TGTGCCAGCAACTTAGTTACAGGGAACACTGAAGCTTTCTTT.

This chain joins TRBV4-3 and TRBJ2-1; D perhaps matches TRBD2 (6 bases). The CDR3 contains 14 residues. Germline V gives CDR1 LGHNA, CDR2 YSLEER. The ends were cut back, 0 bases at V and 7 bases at J, with 10 bases in the middle. Written as DNA, the CDR3 is TGCGCCAGCAGCCAAGATTCTAGCGAGAATGAGCAGTTCTTC. As protein: CASSQDSSENEQFF.

The sample holds one count of this clone. The CDR3 nucleotides read TGTGCCAGCAGTTACTCGTCGGCAGGTCGGGGTGAAGCTTTCTTT. It translates to CASSYSSAGRGEAFF. The rearrangement uses TRBV6-5 and TRBJ1-1; D call uncertain. Trimming shortened V by 0 bases and J by 7 bases, and 15 bases separated the two germline ends. The V gene's germline CDR1 is MNHEY and CDR2 SVGAGI. The CDR3 is 15 amino acids.

This sequence joins TRBV24-1 and TRBJ1-2; the match to TRBD1 covers 10 bases. The germline V gene has CDR1 KGHDR and CDR2 SFDVKD. CDR3 length: 14 amino acids. The V and J ends lost 5 bases and 5 bases, in that order; junction bases with no gene match: 4. The CDR3 DNA is TGTGCCACCAGTGGATCGGACAGGGGGTATGGCTACACCTTC. It is translated as CATSGSDRGYGYTF.

The J gene is TRBJ1-1, the V gene TRBV19; a weak D match, TRBD1 (5 bases). V shed 2 bases and J shed 0 bases, with 16 bases lying between them. The CDR3 contains 17 residues. Germline lookup yields CDR1 LNHDA and CDR2 SQIVND (reference sequence). Written as DNA, the CDR3 is TGTGCCAGTAGTATATCGGGGGTAGGGGCCATGAACACTGAAGCTTTCTTT. This translates into CASSISGVGAMNTEAFF.

The V call is TRBV6-5, the J call TRBJ2-7, with 8 nucleotides matching TRBD1. In germline, CDR1 is MNHEY, CDR2 SVGAGI. The CDR3 has 14 amino acids. V gave up 7 bases and J gave up 2 bases; unmatched junction bases: 7. The CDR3, as DNA: TGTGCCAGCACTGGACAGGGTAGGACCTACGAGCAGTACTTC. This encodes CASTGQGRTYEQYF.

The CDR3 DNA reads TGTGCCAGCGGACGACAGGGTGAGTCACCCCTCCACTTT. This gives the protein CASGRQGESPLHF. This sequence joins TRBV6-5 and TRBJ1-6; 7 bases are shared with TRBD1. Germline V CDR1 and CDR2: MNHEY, SVGAGI. V lost 8 bases, J lost 10 bases, and 8 bases stayed unmatched. The length of the CDR3 is 13 residues.

The chain has TRBV5-5 and TRBJ2-1, with TRBD1 as a possible D gene (6 bases). The germline V gene has CDR1 SGHKS and CDR2 YYEKEE (reference sequence). This CDR3 is built from 15 residues. V lost 6 bases, J lost 5 bases, and 18 bases lay in between. CDR3 protein: CASILPMRGNNEQFF. CDR3 in DNA: TGTGCCAGCATCCTACCCATGAGGGGGAACAATGAGCAGTTCTTC.

Notes on this clone: One junction end disagrees with the germline gene, perhaps due to a read error. V is TRBV7-7 and J is TRBJ2-3; tentatively, D is TRBD2 (8 bases). CDR1 is SSHAT and CDR2 is FNYEAQ in the germline V gene (reference sequence). This CDR3 spans 20 amino acids. CDR3 amino acids: CASSSPAGQRGTSRPDTQYF. The CDR3 DNA reads TGTGCTAGCAGCTCTCCGGCGGGACAGAGGGGGACTAGTCGCCCAGATACGCAGTATTTT.

V is TRBV7-2 and J is TRBJ1-2; D possibly corresponds to TRBD1 (5 bases). Germline CDR1 reads SGHTA; CDR2 reads FQGNSA. CDR3 length: 13 amino acids. V was shortened by 4 bases and J by 8 bases, with 14 bases between the two germline ends. Written as DNA, the CDR3 is TGTGCCAGCAGCTCCGGCGGTGGGGGGGGCTACACCTTC. Protein: CASSSGGGGGYTF.

This chain connects TRBV6-6 to TRBJ1-6; D is unresolved. The CDR3 has 18 amino acids. Germline CDR1 MNHNY, CDR2 SVGAGI (reference sequence). V lost 5 bases and J 8 bases, leaving 25 bases between the germline ends. CDR3 loop: CASSPLTGIPVSDSPLHF. CDR3 sequence (DNA): TGTGCCAGCAGTCCCCTTACGGGGATACCTGTGTCGGATTCACCCCTCCACTTT.

The rearrangement joins TRBV5-5 to TRBJ1-4; D remains unclear. V was clipped by 3 bases and J by 12 bases, with 15 bases between them. This CDR3 contains 13 residues. Germline V CDR1 and CDR2: SGHKS, YYEKEE (reference sequence). The CDR3 bases are TGTGCCAGCAGCTCCGGGATTTTTTCGGAACTGTTTTTT. The encoded protein is CASSSGIFSELFF.

The chain combines TRBV5-5 with TRBJ1-3; 9 nucleotides align to TRBD1. The CDR3 contains 17 residues. Per germline, CDR1 SGHKS and CDR2 YYEKEE (reference sequence). J lost 3 bases, V lost 3 bases, and 10 bases had no gene match. The CDR3 loop is CASSYYTQGAGGNTIYF. The CDR3 DNA follows: TGTGCCAGCAGCTACTATACACAGGGGGCTGGTGGAAACACCATATATTTT. The entire variable domain, with the rest obtained from reference TRBV5-5 and TRBJ1-3, is as follows: DAGVTQSPTHLIKTRGQQVTLRCSPISGHKSVSWYQQVLGQGPQFIFQYYEKEERGRGNFPDRFSARQFPNYSSELNVNALLLGDSALYLCASSYYTQGAGGNTIYFGEGSWLTVV.